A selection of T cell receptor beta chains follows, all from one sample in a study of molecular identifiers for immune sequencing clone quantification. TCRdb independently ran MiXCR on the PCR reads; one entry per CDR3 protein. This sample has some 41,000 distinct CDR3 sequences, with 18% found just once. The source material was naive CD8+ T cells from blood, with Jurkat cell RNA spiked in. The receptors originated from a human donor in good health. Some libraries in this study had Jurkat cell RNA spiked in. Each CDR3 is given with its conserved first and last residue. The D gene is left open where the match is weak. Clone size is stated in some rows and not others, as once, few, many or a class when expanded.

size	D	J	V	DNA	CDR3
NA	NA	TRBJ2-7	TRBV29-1	TGCAGCGTCGTGTGGGGTGACTACGAGCAGTACTTC	CSVVWGDYEQYF
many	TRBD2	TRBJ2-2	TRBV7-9	TGTGCCAGCGGCGCTAGCGGGACCGGGGAGCTGTTTTTT	CASGASGTGELFF
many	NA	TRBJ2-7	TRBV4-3	TGCGCCAGCAGCCAAGGTACCGGGCCTCCCTACGAGCAGTACTTC	CASSQGTGPPYEQYF
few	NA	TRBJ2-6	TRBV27	TGTGCCAGCAGAAAATCGAGAGGCTCTGGGGCCAACGTCCTGACTTTC	CASRKSRGSGANVLTF
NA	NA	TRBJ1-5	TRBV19	TGTGCCGGTAGTATGGTTAACAATCAGCCCCAGCATTTT	CAGSMVNNQPQHF
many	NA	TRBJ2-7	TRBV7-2	TGTGCCAGCAGCTTATTTCCCCGGGAGCTCTCCTACGAGCAGTACTTC	CASSLFPRELSYEQYF
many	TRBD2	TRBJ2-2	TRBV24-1	TGTGCCACCAGTGATTTGAATGGCGGGAGGATAGGGACCGGGGAGCTGTTTTTT	CATSDLNGGRIGTGELFF
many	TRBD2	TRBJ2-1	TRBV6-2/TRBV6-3	TGTGCCAGCAGTTACTCCCTGACCGGGACTAGCGGTTACAATGAGCAGTTCTTC	CASSYSLTGTSGYNEQFF
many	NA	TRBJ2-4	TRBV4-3	TGCGCCAGCAGCCAAGATGCTAGCGTGGGAAACATTCAGTACTTC	CASSQDASVGNIQYF
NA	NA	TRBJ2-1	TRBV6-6	TGTGCCAACAGTTACTCGGGGGCTGGCAAAGAGCAGTTCTTC	CANSYSGAGKEQFF
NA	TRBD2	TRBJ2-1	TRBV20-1	TGCAGTGCTAGAGATTTCCTAGCGGGAGTGGGGTACAATGAGCAGTTCTTC	CSARDFLAGVGYNEQFF
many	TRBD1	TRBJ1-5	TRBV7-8	TGTGCCAGCAGCTCACCCACAGGGGGTGGGCAGCCCCAGCATTTT	CASSSPTGGGQPQHF
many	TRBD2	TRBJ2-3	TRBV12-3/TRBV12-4	TGTGCCAGCAGTTGGGACTACACAGATACGCAGTATTTT	CASSWDYTDTQYF
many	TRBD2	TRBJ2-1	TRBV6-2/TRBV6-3	TGTGCCAGCAGTAATCAACTAGCGGGAGCCTACAATGAGCAGTTCTTC	CASSNQLAGAYNEQFF
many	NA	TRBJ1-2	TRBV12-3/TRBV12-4	TGTGCCAGCAGTTTAGTGGAAGAACCTTCTGGCTACACCTTC	CASSLVEEPSGYTF
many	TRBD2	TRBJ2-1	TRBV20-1	TGCAGTGCTAGAGACGCACTAGCGGGAGGATACAATGAGCAGTTCTTC	CSARDALAGGYNEQFF